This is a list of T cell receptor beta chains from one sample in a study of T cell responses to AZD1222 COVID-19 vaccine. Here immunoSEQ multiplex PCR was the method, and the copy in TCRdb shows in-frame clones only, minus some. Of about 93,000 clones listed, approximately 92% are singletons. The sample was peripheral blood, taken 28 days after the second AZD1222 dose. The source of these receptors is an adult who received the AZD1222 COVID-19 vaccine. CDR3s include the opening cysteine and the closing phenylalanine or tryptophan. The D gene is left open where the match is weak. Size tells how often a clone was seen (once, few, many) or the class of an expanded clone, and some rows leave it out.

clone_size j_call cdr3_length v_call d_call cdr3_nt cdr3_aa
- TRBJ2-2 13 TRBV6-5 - TGTGCCAGCAGTTACAGTTACACCGGGGAGCTGTTTTTT CASSYSYTGELFF
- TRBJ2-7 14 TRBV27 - TGTGCCAGCAGTCCACAGGGTATCACCTACGAGCAGTACTTC CASSPQGITYEQYF
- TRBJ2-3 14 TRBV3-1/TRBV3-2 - TGTGCCAGCAGCCGTAGTTATGGCACAGATACGCAGTATTTT CASSRSYGTDTQYF
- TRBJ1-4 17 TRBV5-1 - TGCGCCAGCAGCCCGGTTGTCATGGCAGGGCATCCTGAAAAACTGTTTTTT CASSPVVMAGHPEKLFF
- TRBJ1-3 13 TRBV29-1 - TGCAGCGCATACTTTTGGTCCGGAAACACCATATATTTT CSAYFWSGNTIYF
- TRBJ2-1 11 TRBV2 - TGTGCCAGCAGTGTGGCGAATGAGCAGTTCTTC CASSVANEQFF
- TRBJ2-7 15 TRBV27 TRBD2 TGTGCCAGCAGTTTATCGGCGGGAGCGGACTACGAGCAGTACTTC CASSLSAGADYEQYF
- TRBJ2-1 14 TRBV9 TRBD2 TGTGCCAGCAGCGGGGGACTAGCACCGGATGAGCAGTTCTTC CASSGGLAPDEQFF
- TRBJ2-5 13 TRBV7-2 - TGTGCCAGCAGCTTAGTGGAGGGGGAGACCCAGTACTTC CASSLVEGETQYF
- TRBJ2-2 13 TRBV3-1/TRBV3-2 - TGTGCCAGCAAACAACGTGTCGCCGGGGAGCTGTTTTTT CASKQRVAGELFF
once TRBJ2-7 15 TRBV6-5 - TGTGCCAGCAGTCCGGACGGGGGACTCGCCTACGAGCAGTACTTC CASSPDGGLAYEQYF
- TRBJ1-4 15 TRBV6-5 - TGTGCCAGCAGTTCCAAGACAGGAGATGTTGAAAAACTGTTTTTT CASSSKTGDVEKLFF
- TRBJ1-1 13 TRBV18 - TGTGCCAGCTCACCAGGGAGGGGCACTGAAGCTTTCTTT CASSPGRGTEAFF
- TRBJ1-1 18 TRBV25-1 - TGTGCCAGCAGTGACCGACGGAGGGGCGGGATGATGAACACTGAAGCTTTCTTT CASSDRRRGGMMNTEAFF
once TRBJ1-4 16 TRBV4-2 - TGTGCCAGCAGCCAAGAAACGGGACCGTGGGATGAAAAACTGTTTTTT CASSQETGPWDEKLFF
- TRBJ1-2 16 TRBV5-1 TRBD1 TGCGCCAGCAGCCCAGGGGACAGAGCGCCGTCCTATGGCTACACCTTC CASSPGDRAPSYGYTF
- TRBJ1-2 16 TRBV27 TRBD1 TGTGCCAGCAGTTTTACAGGGGGCTCTGGTTTCGGTGGCTACACCTTC CASSFTGGSGFGGYTF
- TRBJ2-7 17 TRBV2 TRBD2 TGTGCCAGCAGTGATCCCCGAGCTAGCGGGAAATCCTACGAGCAGTACTTC CASSDPRASGKSYEQYF
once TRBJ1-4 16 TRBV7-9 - TGTGCCAGCAGCTTAGCGCTCAACCCGGCGGGGGAAAAACTGTTTTTT CASSLALNPAGEKLFF
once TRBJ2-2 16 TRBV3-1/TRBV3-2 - TGTGCCAGCAGCCATGGAAGAATAAGTCCCACCGGGGAGCTGTTTTTT CASSHGRISPTGELFF
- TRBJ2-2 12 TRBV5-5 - TGTGCCAGCAGCTCCCACACCGGGGAGCTGTTTTTT CASSSHTGELFF
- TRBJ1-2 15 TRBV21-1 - TGTGCCAGCAGCAAATTGGCAGGGGTAGAATATGGCTACACCTTC CASSKLAGVEYGYTF
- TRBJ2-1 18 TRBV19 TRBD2 TGTGCCAGTAGTATTGGGGGGACTAGCGGGGGCACCTACAATGAGCAGTTCTTC CASSIGGTSGGTYNEQFF
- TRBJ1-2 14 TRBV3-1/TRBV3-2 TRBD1 TGTGCCAGCAGCCAGCCGGGACAGATCTATGGCTACACCTTC CASSQPGQIYGYTF
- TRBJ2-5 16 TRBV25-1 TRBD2 TGTGCCAGCAGTGAAGGAACTAGCGGGAGGTTTGAGACCCAGTACTTC CASSEGTSGRFETQYF
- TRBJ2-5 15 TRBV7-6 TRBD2 TGTGCCAGCAGCCGGACTAGCGGGGGCCAAGAGACCCAGTACTTC CASSRTSGGQETQYF
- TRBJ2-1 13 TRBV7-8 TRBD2 TGTGCCAGCAGCCCGGGACTAGGGGATGAGCAGTTCTTC CASSPGLGDEQFF
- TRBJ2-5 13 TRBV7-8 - TGTGCCAGCAGCTTGGGCTATCGAGAGACCCAGTACTTC CASSLGYRETQYF
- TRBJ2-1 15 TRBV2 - TGTGCCAGCAGTGGGGGACCCCTGGAATACAATGAGCAGTTCTTC CASSGGPLEYNEQFF
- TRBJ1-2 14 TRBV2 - TGTGCCAGCAGTGAAGCTACAGGCAACTATGGCTACACCTTC CASSEATGNYGYTF
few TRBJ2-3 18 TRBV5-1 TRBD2 TGCGCCAGCAGCTCAACTAGCGGGAGGGCCCATAGCACAGATACGCAGTATTTT CASSSTSGRAHSTDTQYF
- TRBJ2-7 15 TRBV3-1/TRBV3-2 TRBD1 TGTGCCAGCAGTCAAACCGGGACAGGGTTCAGCGAGCAGTACTTC CASSQTGTGFSEQYF
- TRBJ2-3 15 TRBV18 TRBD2 TGTGCCAGCTCACCAAGCGGGAAGGGCACAGATACGCAGTATTTT CASSPSGKGTDTQYF
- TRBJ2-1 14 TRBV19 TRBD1 TGTGCCAGTAGTATGACAGGGGATGGAGATGAGCAGTTCTTC CASSMTGDGDEQFF
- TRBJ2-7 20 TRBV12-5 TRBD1 TGTGCTAGTGGTTTGGTCCTATCCCGGACAGGGGGCGGGTCGGCCTACGAGCAGTACTTC CASGLVLSRTGGGSAYEQYF
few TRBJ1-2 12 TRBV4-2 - TGTGCCAGCAGCCAAGACAAATATGGCTACACCTTC CASSQDKYGYTF
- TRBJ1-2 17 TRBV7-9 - TGTGCCAGCAGCTTAGATTGGGGAATTACTTCTCCCTATGGCTACACCTTC CASSLDWGITSPYGYTF
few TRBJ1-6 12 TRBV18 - TGTGCCAGCTCACGCATAAATTCACCCCTCCACTTT CASSRINSPLHF
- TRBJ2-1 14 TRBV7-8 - TGTGCCAGCAGCTTGAGGCTGGGTTACAATGAGCAGTTCTTC CASSLRLGYNEQFF
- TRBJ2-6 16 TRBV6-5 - TGTGCCAGCAGTTACTCTCCGGGGTCGGGGGCCAACGTCCTGACTTTC CASSYSPGSGANVLTF
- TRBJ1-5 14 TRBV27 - TGTGCCAGCAGGGGGACGGGGACCAATCAGCCCCAGCATTTT CASRGTGTNQPQHF
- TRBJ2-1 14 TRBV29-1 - TGCAGCGTTGAACGACCAGCAGACTACAATGAGCAGTTCTTC CSVERPADYNEQFF
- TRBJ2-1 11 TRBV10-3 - TGTGCCACCGAGGACTACGAATTGCAGTTCTTC CATEDYELQFF
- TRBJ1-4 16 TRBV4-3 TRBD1 TGCGCCAGCAGCCAAGAGGGTACGGGACAGGATGAAAAACTGTTTTTT CASSQEGTGQDEKLFF
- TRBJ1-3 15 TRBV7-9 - TGTGCCAGCAGCTTACAGGGGTTCTCTGGAAACACCATATATTTT CASSLQGFSGNTIYF
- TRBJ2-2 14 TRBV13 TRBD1 TGTGCCAGCAGCTCCCCGACAGGGGCCGGGGAGCTGTTTTTT CASSSPTGAGELFF
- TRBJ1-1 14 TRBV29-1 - TGCAGCGTTGAAGTATTGGGGGGAGACACTGAAGCTTTCTTT CSVEVLGGDTEAFF
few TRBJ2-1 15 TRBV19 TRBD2 TGTGCCAGTACCCCAATGGTAGCGGGCTCGAATGAGCAGTTCTTC CASTPMVAGSNEQFF
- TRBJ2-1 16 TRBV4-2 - TGTGCCAGCAGCCAAAGATTACAGGTCGGGGACAATGAGCAGTTCTTC CASSQRLQVGDNEQFF
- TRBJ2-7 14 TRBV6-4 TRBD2 TGTGCCAGCAGTGATAGCGGGACCTCCTACGAGCAGTACTTC CASSDSGTSYEQYF
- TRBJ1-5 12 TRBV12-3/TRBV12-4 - TGTGCCAGCAGTATAACTAATCAGCCCCAGCATTTT CASSITNQPQHF
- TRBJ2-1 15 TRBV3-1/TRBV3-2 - TGTGCCAGCAGCCAACTAGCGACGTACTACAATGAGCAGTTCTTC CASSQLATYYNEQFF
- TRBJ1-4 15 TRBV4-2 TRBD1 TGTGCCAGCAGCCTCCGGGACAGGACTAATGAAAAACTGTTTTTT CASSLRDRTNEKLFF
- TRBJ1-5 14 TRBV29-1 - TGCAGCGTTGAAGGAAATTATAGCAATCAGCCCCAGCATTTT CSVEGNYSNQPQHF
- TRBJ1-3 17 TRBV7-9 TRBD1 TGTGCCAGCAGCTTAACCCGGGACAGCGGATCTGGAAACACCATATATTTT CASSLTRDSGSGNTIYF
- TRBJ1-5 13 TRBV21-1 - TGTGCCAGCGAGGGACAGGGAGCTCAGCCCCAGCATTTT CASEGQGAQPQHF